Each of the 7 T cell receptor beta chains below was sequenced from the same sample in a study of CXCR3-negative and CXCR3-positive naive CD8 T cells. The study made its TRB cDNA libraries by 5' RACE, adding UMI labels. Reprocessing the 5' RACE reads, TCRdb reports a single entry for every CDR3 protein and omits DNA. The repertoire shows just under 45,000 distinct CDR3 sequences; the top ten hold roughly 14%. Specimen: memory CD8+ T cells from blood. The source is a human donor in good health. Some clones in this sample may be carry-over from other donors' samples.

The J gene is TRBJ2-1, the V gene TRBV7-6. This CDR3 has 14 amino acids. Germline V CDR1 and CDR2: SGHVS, FNYEAQ. CDR3 protein: CASSLGGSYNEQFF.

The rearrangement joins TRBV20-1 to TRBJ2-1; absent DNA, TCRdb's TRBD1 call cannot be checked. CDR1 DFQATT and CDR2 SNEGSKA come from the germline V gene (reference sequence). The CDR3 runs 15 residues. The CDR3 protein is CSAREVGQSYNEQFF.

The V gene is TRBV4-1, the J gene TRBJ2-1; TCRdb proposes TRBD1, but this gene call is untestable without DNA. Germline lookup yields CDR1 MGHRA and CDR2 YSYEKL. The CDR3 runs 17 residues. CDR3: CASSQEGLPLWGNEQFF.

CDR3 amino acids: CASSKHSGANVLTF. The J gene is TRBJ2-6, the V gene TRBV21-1. TRBV21-1 is annotated as a pseudogene. The CDR3 covers 14 residues.

The V call is TRBV10-3, the J call TRBJ1-1. In germline, CDR1 is ENHRY, CDR2 SYGVKD. The CDR3 runs 13 residues. The CDR3 reads CAIRIALNTEAFF.

The chain employs TRBV27 and TRBJ2-1; TCRdb proposes TRBD1, but this gene call is untestable without DNA. CDR1 MNHEY and CDR2 SMNVEV come from the germline V gene (reference sequence). CDR3 length: 14 residues. This CDR3 reads CASSVDRGHNEHFF.

The gene calls are TRBV21-1 and TRBJ2-3; TCRdb reports TRBD2, a call that lacks DNA to check it against. TRBV21-1 represents a pseudogene. The CDR3 extends over 16 amino acids. The CDR3 protein is CASSSQREFSADTQYF.